What follows are 13 T cell receptor beta chains derived from one specimen sequenced in a study of regulatory T cells. Amplification used 52 TRBV primers and 13 TRBJ primers. Method: immunoSEQ multiplex PCR; TCRdb's copy keeps in-frame clones and lacks some. The sample carries over 30,000 clones, about 93% recorded once. Study observations and caveats: In CD3G-deficient patients, conventional CD4+ T cells were enriched for hydrophobic CDR3 residues at positions 6 and 7.

These receptors lack a known antigen. Sequenced material: conventional CD4+ T cells sorted from blood. All receptors come from a child aged 2 to 15 with CD3G deficiency.

The rearrangement uses TRBV7-2 and TRBJ2-1, with no clear D. Per the germline V gene, CDR1 is SGHTA and CDR2 is FQGNSA. The V end was cut by 5 bases, the J end by 8 bases, with 13 bases between. The CDR3 extends over 13 amino acids. CDR3 protein: CASSVYSRYEQFF. The CDR3, as DNA: TGTGCCAGCAGCGTATACTCTAGGTATGAGCAGTTCTTC.

This chain connects TRBV20-1 to TRBJ1-2; 7 nucleotides align to TRBD1. The germline V gene has CDR1 DFQATT and CDR2 SNEGSKA (reference sequence). The trim removed 5 bases at V and 8 bases at J, leaving 5 bases unmatched. The CDR3 extends over 11 amino acids. The CDR3 protein is CSAYNRGGYTF. CDR3 DNA: TGCAGTGCTTATAACAGGGGCGGCTACACCTTC.

The rearrangement uses TRBV19 and TRBJ2-1; tentative D call: TRBD2 (5 bases). With 3 bases removed from V and 4 bases from J, the gap between germline ends came to 7 bases. The CDR3 runs to 13 residues. Germline V gives CDR1 LNHDA, CDR2 SQIVND (reference sequence). The CDR3 coding sequence is TGTGCCAGTAGTATCGGGGTTTACAATGAGCAGTTCTTC. This encodes CASSIGVYNEQFF.

The V gene is TRBV28, the J gene TRBJ2-3; the match to TRBD1 covers 7 bases. Trimming took 3 bases from V and 10 from J; bases not matched to a gene: 4. From germline, CDR1 is MDHEN and CDR2 SYDVKM. The CDR3 is 12 residues long. The CDR3 is CASSFSQGAQYF. CDR3 nucleotides: TGTGCCAGCAGTTTCTCCCAGGGGGCGCAGTATTTT.

This clone appeared a single time. CDR3 protein: CASPGEDTQYF. The CDR3 bases are TGTGCCTCCCCGGGAGAAGATACGCAGTATTTT. The rearrangement links TRBV6-1 to TRBJ2-3, with TRBD2 as a possible D gene (6 bases). Germline CDR1 and CDR2: MNHNS and SASEGT. CDR3 size: 11 residues. V dropped 11 bases and J dropped 5 bases, with 11 bases sitting between them.

This chain connects TRBV11-2 to TRBJ2-2; TRBD2 is a possible D gene (6 bases). Germline CDR1 and CDR2: SGHAT and FQNNGV. The CDR3 is 15 amino acids. Deletions cut 2 bases from V and 0 bases from J, with 7 bases between. CDR3 sequence: CASSLLAANTGELFF. The DNA for the CDR3 is TGTGCCAGCAGCTTATTAGCGGCGAACACCGGGGAGCTGTTTTTT.

This clone was found a few times. The V call is TRBV6-1, the J call TRBJ1-5; 7 bases fit TRBD1. With V trimmed by 1 base and J by 4 bases, 7 bases remained unmatched. Germline CDR1 and CDR2: MNHNS and SASEGT. The CDR3 runs 16 residues. CDR3 in amino acids: CASSEVRGLGNQPQHF. The DNA of the CDR3 is TGTGCCAGCAGTGAAGTAAGGGGGCTGGGGAATCAGCCCCAGCATTTT.

CDR3 bases: TGTGCCAGCAGCTCGGCGGGGCACTACGAGCAGTACTTC. Its translation: CASSSAGHYEQYF. This rearrangement joins TRBV11-2 to TRBJ2-7; D possibly corresponds to TRBD2 (6 bases). Germline CDR1 reads SGHAT; CDR2 reads FQNNGV. This CDR3 is 13 amino acids long. The V end lost 4 bases, the J end lost 3 bases, and 10 bases lay between the germline ends.

V is TRBV28 and J is TRBJ2-5, with D maybe TRBD2 (6 bases). This CDR3 is 12 amino acids long. Germline V gives CDR1 MDHEN, CDR2 SYDVKM. The V end lost 8 bases, the J end lost 4 bases, and 11 bases lay between the germline ends. The CDR3, as DNA: TGTGCCAGCGGTGGGGGAGGAGAGACCCAGTACTTC. This encodes CASGGGGETQYF.

The rearrangement uses TRBV5-1 and TRBJ2-7; 10 bases line up with TRBD1. The CDR3 extends over 17 amino acids. The junction had 8 bases not matched to a gene; V was cut back by 0 bases and J by 2 bases. Germline V lookup: CDR1 SGHRS, CDR2 YFSETQ. The CDR3 protein is CASSLVPFGTGAYEQYF. DNA of the CDR3: TGCGCCAGCAGCTTGGTCCCATTCGGGACAGGGGCCTACGAGCAGTACTTC.

This clone has just a few counts. The V and J genes are TRBV28 and TRBJ1-5; no definite D call. V was cut by 5 bases and J by 7 bases, with 18 bases left in between. Germline V gene lookup returns CDR1 MDHEN and CDR2 SYDVKM. This CDR3 is 15 amino acids long. This CDR3 is CASSIPGDGSQPQHF. The CDR3 DNA reads TGTGCCAGCAGTATCCCGGGAGACGGGTCACAGCCCCAGCATTTT.

J is TRBJ2-1 and V is TRBV10-3; no firm D call. Trimming shortened V by 7 bases and J by 9 bases, and 16 bases separated the two germline ends. Germline V gives CDR1 ENHRY, CDR2 SYGVKD. The CDR3 is 13 amino acids. CDR3 loop: CAITQIKGGEQFF. CDR3 coding DNA: TGTGCCATCACCCAGATAAAGGGCGGTGAGCAGTTCTTC.

The chain recombines TRBV6-1 with TRBJ2-5; tentative D call: TRBD1 (5 bases). The germline V gene encodes CDR1 MNHNS and CDR2 SASEGT. CDR3 length equals 14 residues. The V end lost 2 bases, the J end lost 4 bases, and 11 bases lay between the germline ends. CDR3 sequence: CASSEPQRGETQYF. CDR3 sequence (DNA): TGTGCCAGCAGTGAACCCCAAAGGGGAGAGACCCAGTACTTC.